A single sample gave rise to the 8 T cell receptor beta chains below, sequenced in a study of blood T cell repertoires in COVID-19. Data came from immunoSEQ multiplex PCR; TCRdb stores just in-frame clones and leaves some out. Here the sample spans over 100,000 clones, 84% being singletons. The sample consisted of peripheral blood. The receptors come from a man between 60 and 75 years old with acute or convalescent COVID-19.

The table lists this clone with a count of one. The chain is built from TRBV19 and TRBJ1-1; no definite D call. The CDR3 sequence is 14 residues long. V shed 6 bases and J shed 0 bases, with 11 bases lying between them. CDR1 is LNHDA, CDR2 SQIVND, per germline (reference sequence). As DNA, the CDR3 is TGTGCCAGTAGCAAGGGAGAAATGAACACTGAAGCTTTCTTT. Residues: CASSKGEMNTEAFF. Full variable domain (missing parts from reference TRBV19 and TRBJ1-1): DGGITQSPKYLFRKEGQNVTLSCEQNLNHDAMYWYRQDPGQGLRLIYYSQIVNDFQKGDIAEGYSVSREKKESFPLTVTSAQKNPTAFYLCASSKGEMNTEAFFGQGTRLTVV.

This chain joins TRBV4-2 and TRBJ1-2, with D maybe TRBD1 (6 bases). The CDR3 loop spans 16 amino acids. Trimming stripped 0 bases from V and 8 bases from J, with 19 bases between. The germline CDR1 and CDR2 sequences are LGHNA and YNFKEQ. CDR3 sequence (DNA): TGTGCCAGCAGCCAAGATGCGGGGGGCCGCCAGTTCGGCTACACCTTC. Its protein product is CASSQDAGGRQFGYTF.

The chain employs TRBV15 and TRBJ1-5; 10 positions match TRBD1. This CDR3 is 16 amino acids long. Germline V lookup: CDR1 LNHNV, CDR2 YYDKDF (reference sequence). V lost 0 bases to trimming and J lost 6 bases; unmatched junction nucleotides: 5. The CDR3 bases are TGTGCCACCAGCAGAGACAAGGGACAGGGGATTCAGCCCCAGCATTTT. Translating gives CATSRDKGQGIQPQHF.

The V and J genes are TRBV18 and TRBJ2-1; 7 bases line up with TRBD2. Per germline, CDR1 KGHSH and CDR2 LQKENI. With 8 bases clipped from V and 6 bases from J, the junction kept 16 bases outside the gene matches. This CDR3 is 16 amino acids long. CDR3 coding DNA: TGTGCCAGCGTACCGCGCGGGAGATGGGTTTCCAATGAGCAGTTCTTC. It specifies CASVPRGRWVSNEQFF.

V gene TRBV7-8 combines with J gene TRBJ2-5, with a weak D call TRBD2 (6 bases). Germline V gene data show CDR1 as SGHVS and CDR2 as FQNEAQ. The CDR3 extends over 17 amino acids. Trimming took 5 bases from V and 2 from J, leaving 21 bases between them. The CDR3 reads CASSARDFPRGQETQYF. The CDR3 coding sequence is TGTGCCAGCAGCGCCCGGGACTTTCCGAGGGGTCAAGAGACCCAGTACTTC. The full variable domain, in which reference TRBV7-8 and TRBJ2-5 provide the parts outside the CDR3, is GAGVSQSPRYKVAKRGQDVALRCDPISGHVSLFWYQQALGQGPEFLTYFQNEAQLDKSGLPSDRFFAERPEGSVSTLKIQRTQQEDSAVYLCASSARDFPRGQETQYFGPGTRLLVL.

The chain employs TRBV15 and TRBJ2-1; 7 nucleotides line up with TRBD1. CDR3 length: 17 residues. Per the germline V gene, CDR1 is LNHNV and CDR2 is YYDKDF (reference sequence). J was trimmed by 0 bases and V by 0 bases; bases with no gene match: 5. The CDR3 bases are TGTGCCACCAGCAGAGACAGGGGGTCTCGCTCCTACAATGAGCAGTTCTTC. Translation gives CATSRDRGSRSYNEQFF.

This chain links TRBV27 with TRBJ1-5, with TRBD1 as a possible D gene (6 bases). There are 14 residues in the CDR3. The V and J ends lost 7 bases and 1 base respectively, with 11 bases between them. Germline CDR1 and CDR2: MNHEY and SMNVEV (reference sequence). This chain's CDR3 is CASNNQGSNQPQHF. In nucleotides, the CDR3 is TGTGCCAGCAACAACCAGGGGAGCAATCAGCCCCAGCATTTT.

The rearrangement uses TRBV24-1 and TRBJ2-1, with 10 bases matching TRBD2. Germline values: CDR1 KGHDR, CDR2 SFDVKD. There are 17 residues in the CDR3. V shed 4 bases and J 7 bases; nucleotides not matched to a gene: 12. The CDR3 DNA is TGTGCCACCAGTGACACCCTGGGAGCGGGAGGGCGGAATGAGCAGTTCTTC. Translation: CATSDTLGAGGRNEQFF.